This T cell receptor beta chain was recorded in a study of T cell responses to AZD1222 COVID-19 vaccine. Study context: Second-dose intervals of approximately 4 or approximately 12 weeks were pooled.

The germline V and J ends were trimmed by 6 bases and 0 bases, with 9 bases remaining between them. The CDR3 loop spans 14 amino acids. The germline V gene has CDR1 MNHEY and CDR2 SMNVEV (reference sequence). Study outcomes and limitations: The sample set comprised mostly white British donors with more females, and clonal diversity was possibly underestimated. The CD4 TCRs associated with vaccination extended across spike and predominated at 160-218 and 743-854.

Libraries were prepared by immunoSEQ multiplex PCR; TCRdb keeps only in-frame clonotypes and omits some of them. The profile covers roughly 150,000 clones, with approximately 90% appearing a single time and under 2.5% taken by the ten largest. To note about this clone: What it recognizes is unknown.

The starting material was peripheral blood, obtained on day 0 of AZD1222 vaccination. The V and J genes are TRBV27 and TRBJ1-5, with D unresolved. The clonotype was recovered from an adult in good health. The CDR3 is CASRELYSNQPQHF. Here the CDR3 DNA reads TGTGCCAGCAGAGAGCTATATAGCAATCAGCCCCAGCATTTT.